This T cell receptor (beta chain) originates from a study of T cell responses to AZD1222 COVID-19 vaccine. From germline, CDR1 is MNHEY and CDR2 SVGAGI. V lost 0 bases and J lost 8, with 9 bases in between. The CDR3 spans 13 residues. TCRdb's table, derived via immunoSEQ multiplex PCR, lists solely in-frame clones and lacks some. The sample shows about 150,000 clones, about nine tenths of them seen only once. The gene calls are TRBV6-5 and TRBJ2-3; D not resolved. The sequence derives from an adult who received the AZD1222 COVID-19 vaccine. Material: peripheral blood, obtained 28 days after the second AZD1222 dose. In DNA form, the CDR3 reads TGTGCCAGCAGTTACTCTGGGTACGGTACGCAGTATTTT. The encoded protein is CASSYSGYGTQYF.